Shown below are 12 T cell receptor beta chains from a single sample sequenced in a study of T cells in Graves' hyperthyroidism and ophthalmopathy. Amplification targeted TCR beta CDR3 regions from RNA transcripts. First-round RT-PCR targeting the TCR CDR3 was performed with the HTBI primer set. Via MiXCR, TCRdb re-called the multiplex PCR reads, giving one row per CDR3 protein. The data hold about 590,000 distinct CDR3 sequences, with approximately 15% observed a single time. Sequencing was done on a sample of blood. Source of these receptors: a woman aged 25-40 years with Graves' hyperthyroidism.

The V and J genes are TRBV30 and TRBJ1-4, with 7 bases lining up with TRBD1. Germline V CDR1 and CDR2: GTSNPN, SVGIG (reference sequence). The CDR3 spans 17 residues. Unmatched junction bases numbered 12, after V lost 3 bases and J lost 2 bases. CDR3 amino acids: CAWRDRQGSGTNEKLFF. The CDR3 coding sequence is TGTGCCTGGAGGGACCGACAGGGATCGGGGACTAATGAAAAACTGTTTTTT.

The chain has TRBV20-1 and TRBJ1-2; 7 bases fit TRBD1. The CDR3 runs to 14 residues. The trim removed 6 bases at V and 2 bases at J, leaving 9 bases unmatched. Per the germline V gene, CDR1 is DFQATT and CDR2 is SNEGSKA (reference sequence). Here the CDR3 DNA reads TGCAGTGCCCTTGAAACAGGGGCGAACTATGGCTACACCTTC. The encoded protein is CSALETGANYGYTF.

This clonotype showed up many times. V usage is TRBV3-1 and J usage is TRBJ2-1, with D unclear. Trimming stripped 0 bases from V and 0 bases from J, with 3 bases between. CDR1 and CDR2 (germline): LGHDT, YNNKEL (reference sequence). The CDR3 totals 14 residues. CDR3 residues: CASSQEGSYNEQFF. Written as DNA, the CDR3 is TGTGCCAGCAGCCAAGAAGGCTCCTACAATGAGCAGTTCTTC.

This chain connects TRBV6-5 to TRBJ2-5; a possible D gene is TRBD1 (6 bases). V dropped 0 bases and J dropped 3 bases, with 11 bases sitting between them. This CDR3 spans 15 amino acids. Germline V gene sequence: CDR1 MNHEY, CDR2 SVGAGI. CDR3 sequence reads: CASSYSMSGEETQYF. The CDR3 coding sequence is TGTGCCAGCAGTTACTCGATGTCAGGGGAAGAGACCCAGTACTTC.

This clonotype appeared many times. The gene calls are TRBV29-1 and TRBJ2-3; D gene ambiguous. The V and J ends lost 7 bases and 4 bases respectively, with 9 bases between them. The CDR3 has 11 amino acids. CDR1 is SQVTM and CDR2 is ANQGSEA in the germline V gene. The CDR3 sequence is CSDGGPDTQYF. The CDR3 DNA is TGCAGCGACGGTGGGCCAGATACGCAGTATTTT.

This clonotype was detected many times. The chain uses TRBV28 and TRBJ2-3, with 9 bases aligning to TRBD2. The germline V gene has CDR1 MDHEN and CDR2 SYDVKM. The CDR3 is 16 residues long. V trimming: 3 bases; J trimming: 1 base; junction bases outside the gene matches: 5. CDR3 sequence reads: CASSLASGIGTDTQYF. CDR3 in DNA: TGTGCCAGCAGTTTGGCTAGCGGGATCGGCACAGATACGCAGTATTTT.

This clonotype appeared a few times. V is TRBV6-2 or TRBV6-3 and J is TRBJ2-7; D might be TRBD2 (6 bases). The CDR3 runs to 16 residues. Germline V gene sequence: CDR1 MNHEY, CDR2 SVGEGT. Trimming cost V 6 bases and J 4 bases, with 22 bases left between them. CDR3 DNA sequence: TGTGCCAGCAGCTCTATTGGGACTGGACGACTGTACGAGCAGTACTTC. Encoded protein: CASSSIGTGRLYEQYF.

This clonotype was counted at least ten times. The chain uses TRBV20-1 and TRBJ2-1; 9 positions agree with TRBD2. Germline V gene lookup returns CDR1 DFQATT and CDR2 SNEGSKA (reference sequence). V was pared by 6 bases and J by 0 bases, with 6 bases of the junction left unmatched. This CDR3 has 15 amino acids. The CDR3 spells CSATGLASSYNEQFF. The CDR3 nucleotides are TGCAGTGCAACGGGACTAGCTAGCTCCTACAATGAGCAGTTCTTC.

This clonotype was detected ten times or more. The CDR3 here is CASSYSGIGDYGYTF. CDR3 sequence (DNA): TGTGCCAGCAGTTACTCGGGTATAGGGGATTATGGCTACACCTTC. The chain couples TRBV6-6 to TRBJ1-2; possible D gene TRBD1, 5 bases. Per germline, CDR1 MNHNY and CDR2 SVGAGI (reference sequence). Trimming took 0 bases from V and 5 from J, leaving 13 bases between them. The CDR3 loop spans 15 amino acids.

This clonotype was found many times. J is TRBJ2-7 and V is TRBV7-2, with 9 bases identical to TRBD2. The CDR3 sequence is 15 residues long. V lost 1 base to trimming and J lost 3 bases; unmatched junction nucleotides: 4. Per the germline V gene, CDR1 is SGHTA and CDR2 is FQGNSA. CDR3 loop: CASSLVREGRYEQYF. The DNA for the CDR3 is TGTGCCAGCAGCTTAGTGCGGGAGGGCCGCTACGAGCAGTACTTC.

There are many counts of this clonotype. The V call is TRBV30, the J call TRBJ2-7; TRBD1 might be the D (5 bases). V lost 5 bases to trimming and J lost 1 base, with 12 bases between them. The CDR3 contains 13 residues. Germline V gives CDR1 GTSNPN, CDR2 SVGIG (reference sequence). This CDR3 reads CAWWQGSSYEQYF. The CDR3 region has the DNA TGTGCCTGGTGGCAGGGCTCATCCTACGAGCAGTACTTC.

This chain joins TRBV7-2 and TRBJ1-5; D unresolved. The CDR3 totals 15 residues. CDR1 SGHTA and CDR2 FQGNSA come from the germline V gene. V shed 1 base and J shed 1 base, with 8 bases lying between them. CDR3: CASSLGWASNQPQHF. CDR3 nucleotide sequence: TGTGCCAGCAGCTTAGGCTGGGCAAGCAATCAGCCCCAGCATTTT.